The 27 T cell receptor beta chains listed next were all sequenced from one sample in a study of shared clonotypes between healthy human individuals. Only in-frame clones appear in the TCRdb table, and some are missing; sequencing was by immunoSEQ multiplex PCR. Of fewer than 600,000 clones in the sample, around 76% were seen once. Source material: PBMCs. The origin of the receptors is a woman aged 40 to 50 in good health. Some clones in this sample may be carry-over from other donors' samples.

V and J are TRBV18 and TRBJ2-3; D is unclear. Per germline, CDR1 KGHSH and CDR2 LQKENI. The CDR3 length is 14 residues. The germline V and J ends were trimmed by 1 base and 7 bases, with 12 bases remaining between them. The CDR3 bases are TGTGCCAGCTCACCACTGGGTAGTCTTCATACGCAGTATTTT. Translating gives CASSPLGSLHTQYF.

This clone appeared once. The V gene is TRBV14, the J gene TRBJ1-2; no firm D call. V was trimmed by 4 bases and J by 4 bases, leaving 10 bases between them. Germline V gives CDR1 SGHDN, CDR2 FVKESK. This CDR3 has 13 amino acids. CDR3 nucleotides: TGTGCCAGCAGCCTGAGTGGGCCCTATGGCTACACCTTC. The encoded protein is CASSLSGPYGYTF.

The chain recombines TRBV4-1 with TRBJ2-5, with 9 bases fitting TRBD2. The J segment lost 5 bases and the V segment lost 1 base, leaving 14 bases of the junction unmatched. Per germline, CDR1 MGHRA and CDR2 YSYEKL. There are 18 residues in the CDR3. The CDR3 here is CASSQVLGGRARDETQYF. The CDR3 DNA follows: TGCGCCAGCAGCCAAGTGCTGGGCGGGAGGGCCAGGGACGAGACCCAGTACTTC.

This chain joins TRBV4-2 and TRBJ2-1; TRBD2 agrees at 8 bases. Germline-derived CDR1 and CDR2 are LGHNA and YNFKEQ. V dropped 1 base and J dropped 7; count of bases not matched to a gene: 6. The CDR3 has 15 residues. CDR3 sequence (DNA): TGTGCCAGCAGCCAAGGGACGGCTAGCGGGAATGAGCAGTTCTTC. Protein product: CASSQGTASGNEQFF.

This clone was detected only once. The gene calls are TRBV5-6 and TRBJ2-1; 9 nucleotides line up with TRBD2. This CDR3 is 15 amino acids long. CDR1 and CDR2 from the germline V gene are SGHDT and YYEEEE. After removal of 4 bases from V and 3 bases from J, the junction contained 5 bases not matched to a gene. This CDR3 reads CASSVTSGLYNEQFF. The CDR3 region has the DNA TGTGCCAGCAGCGTAACTAGCGGGCTCTACAATGAGCAGTTCTTC.

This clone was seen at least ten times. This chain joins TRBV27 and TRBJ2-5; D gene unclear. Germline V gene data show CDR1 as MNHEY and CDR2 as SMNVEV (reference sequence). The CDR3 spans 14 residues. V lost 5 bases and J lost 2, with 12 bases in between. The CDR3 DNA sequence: TGTGCCAGCAGTCCACCCGACTTACAAGAGACCCAGTACTTC. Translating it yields CASSPPDLQETQYF.

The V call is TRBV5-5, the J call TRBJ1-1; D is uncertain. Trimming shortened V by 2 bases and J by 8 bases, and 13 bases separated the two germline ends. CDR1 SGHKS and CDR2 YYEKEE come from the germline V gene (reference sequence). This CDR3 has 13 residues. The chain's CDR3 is CASSLVATREAFF. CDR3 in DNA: TGTGCCAGCAGCTTAGTGGCGACTAGGGAAGCTTTCTTT.

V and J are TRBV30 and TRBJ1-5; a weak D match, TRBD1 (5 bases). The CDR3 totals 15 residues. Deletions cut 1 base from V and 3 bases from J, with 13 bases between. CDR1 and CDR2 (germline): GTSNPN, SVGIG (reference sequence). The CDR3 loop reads CAWSGGGMDNQPQHF. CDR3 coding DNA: TGTGCCTGGAGTGGGGGGGGAATGGACAATCAGCCCCAGCATTTT.

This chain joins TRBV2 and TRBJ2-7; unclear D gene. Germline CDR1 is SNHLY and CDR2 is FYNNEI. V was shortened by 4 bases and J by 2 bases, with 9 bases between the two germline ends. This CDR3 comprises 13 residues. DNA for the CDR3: TGTGCCAGCAGTGCTGGATTAGCCTACGAGCAGTACTTC. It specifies CASSAGLAYEQYF.

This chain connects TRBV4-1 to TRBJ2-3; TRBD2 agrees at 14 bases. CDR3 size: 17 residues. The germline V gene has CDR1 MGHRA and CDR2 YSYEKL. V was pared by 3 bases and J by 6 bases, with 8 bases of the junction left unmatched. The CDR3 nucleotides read TGCGCCAGCAGCCAGATTGGACTAGCGGGAGGTTGGGATACGCAGTATTTT. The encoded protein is CASSQIGLAGGWDTQYF.

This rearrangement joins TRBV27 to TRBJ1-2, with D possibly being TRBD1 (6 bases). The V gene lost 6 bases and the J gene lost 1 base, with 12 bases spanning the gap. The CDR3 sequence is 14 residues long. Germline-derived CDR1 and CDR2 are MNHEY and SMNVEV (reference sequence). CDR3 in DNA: TGTGCCAGCAGAGACGGGGGCCTTAACTATGGCTACACCTTC. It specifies CASRDGGLNYGYTF.

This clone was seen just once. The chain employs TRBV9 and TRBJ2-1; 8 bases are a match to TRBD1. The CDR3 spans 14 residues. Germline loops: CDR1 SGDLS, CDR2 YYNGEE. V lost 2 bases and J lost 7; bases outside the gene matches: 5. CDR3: CASSVQGAANEQFF. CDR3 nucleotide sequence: TGTGCCAGCAGCGTTCAGGGGGCCGCGAATGAGCAGTTCTTC. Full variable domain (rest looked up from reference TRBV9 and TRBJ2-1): DSGVTQTPKHLITATGQRVTLRCSPRSGDLSVYWYQQSLDQGLQFLIQYYNGEERAKGNILERFSAQQFPDLHSELNLSSLELGDSALYFCASSVQGAANEQFFGPGTRLTVL.

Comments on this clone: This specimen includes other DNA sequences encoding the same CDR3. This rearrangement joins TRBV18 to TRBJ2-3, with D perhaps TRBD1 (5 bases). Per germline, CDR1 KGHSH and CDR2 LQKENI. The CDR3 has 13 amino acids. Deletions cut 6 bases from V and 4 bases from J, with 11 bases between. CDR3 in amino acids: CASSTGFADTQYF. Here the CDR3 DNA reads TGTGCCAGCTCTACAGGTTTCGCAGATACGCAGTATTTT.

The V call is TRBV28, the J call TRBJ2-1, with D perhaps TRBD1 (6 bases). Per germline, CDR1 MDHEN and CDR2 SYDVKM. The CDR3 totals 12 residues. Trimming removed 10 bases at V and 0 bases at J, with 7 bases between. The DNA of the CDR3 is TGTGCCATAGGGGGCTCCTACAATGAGCAGTTCTTC. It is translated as CAIGGSYNEQFF. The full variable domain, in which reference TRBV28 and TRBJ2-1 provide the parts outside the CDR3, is DVKVTQSSRYLVKRTGEKVFLECVQDMDHENMFWYRQDPGLGLRLIYFSYDVKMKEKGDIPEGYSVSREKKERFSLILESASTNQTSMYLCAIGGSYNEQFFGPGTRLTVL.

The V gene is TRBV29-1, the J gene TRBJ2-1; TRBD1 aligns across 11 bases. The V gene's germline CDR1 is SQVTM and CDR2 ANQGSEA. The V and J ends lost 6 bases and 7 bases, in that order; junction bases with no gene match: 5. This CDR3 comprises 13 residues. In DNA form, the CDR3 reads TGCAGCGTAGGACAGGGGGCTCTAAATGAGCAGTTCTTC. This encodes CSVGQGALNEQFF.

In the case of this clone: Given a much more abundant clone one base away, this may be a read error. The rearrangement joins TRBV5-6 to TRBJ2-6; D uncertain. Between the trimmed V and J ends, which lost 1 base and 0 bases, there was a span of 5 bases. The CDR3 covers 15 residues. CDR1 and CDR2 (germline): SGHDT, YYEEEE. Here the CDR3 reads CASSLWGSGANVLTF. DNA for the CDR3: TGTGCCAGCAGCTTGTGGGGCTCTGGGGCCAACGTCCTGACTTTC.

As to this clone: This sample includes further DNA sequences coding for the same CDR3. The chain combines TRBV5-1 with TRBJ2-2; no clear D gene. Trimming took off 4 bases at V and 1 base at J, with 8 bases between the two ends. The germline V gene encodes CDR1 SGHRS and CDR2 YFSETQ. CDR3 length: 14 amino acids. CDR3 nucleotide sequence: TGCGCCAGCAGCCTGGATTGGAACACCGGGGAGCTGTTTTTT. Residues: CASSLDWNTGELFF.

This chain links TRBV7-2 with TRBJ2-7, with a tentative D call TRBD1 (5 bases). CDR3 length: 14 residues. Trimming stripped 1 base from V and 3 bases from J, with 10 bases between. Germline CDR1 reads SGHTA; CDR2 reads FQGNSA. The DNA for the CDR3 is TGTGCCAGCAGCTTAGGACAGTTGGGCTACGAGCAGTACTTC. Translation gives CASSLGQLGYEQYF.

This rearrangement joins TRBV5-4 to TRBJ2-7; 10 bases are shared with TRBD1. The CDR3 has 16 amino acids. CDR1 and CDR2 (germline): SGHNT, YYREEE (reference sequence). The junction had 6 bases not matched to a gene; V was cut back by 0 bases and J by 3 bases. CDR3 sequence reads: CASSLAGTGVNYEQYF. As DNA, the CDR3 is TGTGCCAGCAGCTTGGCCGGGACAGGGGTGAACTACGAGCAGTACTTC.

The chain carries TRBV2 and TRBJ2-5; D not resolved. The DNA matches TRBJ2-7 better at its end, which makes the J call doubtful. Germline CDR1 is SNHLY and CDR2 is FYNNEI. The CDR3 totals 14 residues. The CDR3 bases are TGTGCCAGCAGTGACTCGGGCGGATCCTACGAGCAGTACTTC. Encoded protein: CASSDSGGSYEQYF.

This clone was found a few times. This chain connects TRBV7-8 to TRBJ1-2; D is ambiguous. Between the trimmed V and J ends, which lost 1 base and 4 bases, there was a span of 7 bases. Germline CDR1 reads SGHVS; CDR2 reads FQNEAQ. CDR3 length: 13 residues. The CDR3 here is CASSLETGYGYTF. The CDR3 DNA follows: TGTGCCAGCAGCTTAGAAACGGGCTATGGCTACACCTTC.

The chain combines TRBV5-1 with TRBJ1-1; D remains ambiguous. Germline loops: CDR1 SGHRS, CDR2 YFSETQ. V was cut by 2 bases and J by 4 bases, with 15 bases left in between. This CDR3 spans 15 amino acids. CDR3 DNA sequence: TGCGCCAGCAGCTTTAAGAGAGACGGGCTCACTGAAGCTTTCTTT. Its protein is CASSFKRDGLTEAFF. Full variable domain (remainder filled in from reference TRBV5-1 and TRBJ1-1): KAGVTQTPRYLIKTRGQQVTLSCSPISGHRSVSWYQQTPGQGLQFLFEYFSETQRNKGNFPGRFSGRQFSNSRSEMNVSTLELGDSALYLCASSFKRDGLTEAFFGQGTRLTVV.

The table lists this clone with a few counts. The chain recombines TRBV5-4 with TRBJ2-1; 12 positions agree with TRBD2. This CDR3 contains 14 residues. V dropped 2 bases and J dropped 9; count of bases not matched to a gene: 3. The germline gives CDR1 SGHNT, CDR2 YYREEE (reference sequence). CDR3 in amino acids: CASSLVLAGGEQFF. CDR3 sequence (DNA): TGTGCCAGCAGCTTAGTACTAGCGGGAGGTGAGCAGTTCTTC.

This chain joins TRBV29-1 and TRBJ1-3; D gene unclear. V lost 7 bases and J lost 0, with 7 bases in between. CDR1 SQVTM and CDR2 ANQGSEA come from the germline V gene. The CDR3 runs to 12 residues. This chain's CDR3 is CSGQSSGNTIYF. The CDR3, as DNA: TGCAGCGGCCAATCCTCTGGAAACACCATATATTTT.

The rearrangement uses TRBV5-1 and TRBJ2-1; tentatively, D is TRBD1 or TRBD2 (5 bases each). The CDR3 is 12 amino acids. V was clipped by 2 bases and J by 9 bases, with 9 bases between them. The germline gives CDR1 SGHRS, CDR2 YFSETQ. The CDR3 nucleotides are TGCGCCAGCAGCTTATCTGGGACTGAGCAGTTCTTC. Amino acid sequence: CASSLSGTEQFF. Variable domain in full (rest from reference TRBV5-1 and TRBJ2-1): KAGVTQTPRYLIKTRGQQVTLSCSPISGHRSVSWYQQTPGQGLQFLFEYFSETQRNKGNFPGRFSGRQFSNSRSEMNVSTLELGDSALYLCASSLSGTEQFFGPGTRLTVL.

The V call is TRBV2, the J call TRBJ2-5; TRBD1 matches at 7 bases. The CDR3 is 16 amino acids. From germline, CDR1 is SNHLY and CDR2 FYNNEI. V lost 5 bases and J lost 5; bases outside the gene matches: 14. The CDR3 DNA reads TGTGCCAGCAGTTCCCAGGGGGATCCCTCCTGGGAGACCCAGTACTTC. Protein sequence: CASSSQGDPSWETQYF.

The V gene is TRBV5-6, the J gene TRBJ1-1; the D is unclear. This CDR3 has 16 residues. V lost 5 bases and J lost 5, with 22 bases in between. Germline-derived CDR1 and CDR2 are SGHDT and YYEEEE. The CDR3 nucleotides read TGTGCCAGCAGATTGATCAGCGGGGTACGGAGGACTGAAGCTTTCTTT. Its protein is CASRLISGVRRTEAFF.